This TCR beta chain was sequenced in a study of CD8+CD57+ T cells in acquired aplastic anemia. Whole-study results and caveats: For CD8+ Simpson's diversity, patients and controls showed no significant difference.

Trimming cost V 0 bases and J 6 bases, with 7 bases left between them. CDR3 length: 12 residues. The germline gives CDR1 SGHDT, CDR2 YYEEEE. Investigators profiled TCR beta VDJ and CDR3 from genomic DNA template. TCRdb re-derived calls from the reads in MiXCR, one entry per CDR3 protein. The top ten clones hold 1.1% of a sample with 150,000 to 200,000 distinct CDR3 sequences, around half of them seen once. Notes on this clonotype: Its antigen is unknown.

Patients chosen for sequencing had shown CD8+CD57+ cell expansion by flow cytometry. The V call is TRBV5-6, the J call TRBJ2-7; D not certain. The sequence was collected from a human donor with aplastic anemia. Sequenced material: sorted CD4+, CD8+, or CD8+CD57+ T cells (not recorded which) from PBMCs. The CDR3 sequence: CASSLALREQYF. The DNA for the CDR3 is TGTGCCAGCAGCTTGGCCCTACGCGAGCAGTACTTC.